Described below is a single T cell receptor beta chain sequence and its context. The data stem from a study of blood T cell repertoires in COVID-19. Study as a whole: Donors in the United States, Italy and Spain gave samples during acute or convalescent COVID-19. The analysed material was cDNA or gDNA that came from T cells, B-cell-depleted T cells, or PBMCs.

As processed by the authors: It was from reference gene primer amplification that nucleated cell counts were estimated. Measured with immunoSEQ multiplex PCR; TCRdb has only the in-frame clones, and not every one. D and trimming come from the DNA, and the V and J calls and clone size come from that table. Altogether more than 65,000 clones are present, roughly 80% being singletons, with the ten largest covering roughly a tenth. Germline CDR1 is MNHEY and CDR2 is SVGEGT. V lost 4 bases, J lost 6 bases, and 8 bases stayed unmatched. This CDR3 is built from 14 residues. The genes are TRBV6-2 or TRBV6-3 and TRBJ1-1; 7 bases match TRBD1. The receptor was isolated from a woman at least 80 years old with acute or convalescent COVID-19. Sequencing was done on a sample of peripheral blood. The chain's CDR3 is CASSFTGQAAEAFF. The CDR3 DNA follows: TGTGCCAGCAGTTTTACAGGACAGGCCGCTGAAGCTTTCTTT.